Here is one T cell receptor (beta chain) with its context. This sample was included in a study of response to subunit inactivated influenza vaccine. TCRdb independently ran MiXCR on the RT-PCR reads; one entry per CDR3 protein. The sample holds roughly 700,000 distinct CDR3 sequences, 11% to 15% seen once. The CDR3 runs 14 residues. Germline CDR1 MGHRA, CDR2 YSYEKL. V lost 2 bases and J lost 5, with 13 bases in between. This sample comprised PBMCs from blood, obtained roughly 15 days before vaccination. This sequence originates from a man in his fifties who received an inactivated influenza vaccine. The rearrangement uses TRBV4-1 and TRBJ2-7; D possibly corresponds to TRBD1 (6 bases). Here the CDR3 reads CASSQQNRVHEQYF. In DNA form, the CDR3 reads TGCGCCAGCAGCCAACAGAACAGGGTTCACGAGCAGTACTTC.